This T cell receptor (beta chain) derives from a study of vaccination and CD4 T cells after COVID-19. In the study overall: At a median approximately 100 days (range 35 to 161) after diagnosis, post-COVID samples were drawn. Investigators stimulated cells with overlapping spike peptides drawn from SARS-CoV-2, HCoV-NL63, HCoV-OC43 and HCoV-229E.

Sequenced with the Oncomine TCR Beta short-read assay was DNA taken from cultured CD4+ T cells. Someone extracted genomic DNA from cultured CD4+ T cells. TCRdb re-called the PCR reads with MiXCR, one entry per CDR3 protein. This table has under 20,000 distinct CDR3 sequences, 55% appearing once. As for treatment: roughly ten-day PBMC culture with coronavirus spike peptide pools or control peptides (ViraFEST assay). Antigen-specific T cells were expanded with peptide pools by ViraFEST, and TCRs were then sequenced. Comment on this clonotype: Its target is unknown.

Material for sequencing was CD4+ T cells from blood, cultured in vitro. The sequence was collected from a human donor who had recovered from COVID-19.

The CDR3 loop is CASTATGIIVEQYF. The CDR3 DNA sequence: TGTGCCAGCACCGCGACAGGGATAATCGTCGAGCAGTACTTC. The V call is TRBV11-2, the J call TRBJ2-7; 7 nucleotides line up with TRBD1. Trimming took 7 bases from V and 6 from J; bases not matched to a gene: 12. Germline CDR1 and CDR2: SGHAT and FQNNGV. The CDR3 is made up of 14 amino acids. The full variable domain, with the rest looked up from reference TRBV11-2 and TRBJ2-7, is EAGVAQSPRYKIIEKRQSVAFWCNPISGHATLYWYQQILGQGPKLLIQFQNNGVVDDSQLPKDRFSAERLKGVDSTLKIQPAKLEDSAVYLCASTATGIIVEQYFGPGTRLTVT.